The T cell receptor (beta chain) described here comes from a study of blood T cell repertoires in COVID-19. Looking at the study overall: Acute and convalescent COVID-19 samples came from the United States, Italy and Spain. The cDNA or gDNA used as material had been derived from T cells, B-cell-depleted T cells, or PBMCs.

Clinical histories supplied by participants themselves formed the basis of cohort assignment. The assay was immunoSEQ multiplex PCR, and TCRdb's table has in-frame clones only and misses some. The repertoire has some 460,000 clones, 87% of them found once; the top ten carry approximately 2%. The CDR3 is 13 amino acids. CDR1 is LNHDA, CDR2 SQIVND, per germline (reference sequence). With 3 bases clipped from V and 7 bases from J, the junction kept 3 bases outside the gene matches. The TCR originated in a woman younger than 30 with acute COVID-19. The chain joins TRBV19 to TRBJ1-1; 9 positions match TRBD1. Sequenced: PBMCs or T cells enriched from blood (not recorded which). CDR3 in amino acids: CASSIRDRDEAFF. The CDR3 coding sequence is TGTGCCAGTAGTATCCGGGACAGGGATGAAGCTTTCTTT.